This TCR beta chain is drawn from a study of CD8 T cells in ankylosing spondylitis. From germline, CDR1 is MNHEY and CDR2 SVGEGT. The CDR3 runs 15 residues. V lost 7 bases and J lost 4, with 20 bases in between. With regard to this clonotype: Its antigen is as yet unknown.

One entry per CDR3 protein results from TCRdb running MiXCR on the 5' RACE reads. The data show about 420,000 distinct CDR3 sequences, 20% to 25% seen once. Study conclusions and caveats: For ankylosing spondylitis blood, a TCR beta motif of fewer than 10 highly homologous variants appeared characteristic.

Sequenced sample: blood, either unsorted or a sorted T cell fraction (not recorded which). The J gene is TRBJ2-7, the V gene TRBV6-2 or TRBV6-3, with D perhaps TRBD2 (5 bases). The receptor was derived from a male donor with ankylosing spondylitis. CDR3 amino acids: CASTAPRGLGYEQYF. The CDR3 nucleotides are TGTGCCAGCACCGCCCCGAGAGGACTTGGGTACGAGCAGTACTTC.